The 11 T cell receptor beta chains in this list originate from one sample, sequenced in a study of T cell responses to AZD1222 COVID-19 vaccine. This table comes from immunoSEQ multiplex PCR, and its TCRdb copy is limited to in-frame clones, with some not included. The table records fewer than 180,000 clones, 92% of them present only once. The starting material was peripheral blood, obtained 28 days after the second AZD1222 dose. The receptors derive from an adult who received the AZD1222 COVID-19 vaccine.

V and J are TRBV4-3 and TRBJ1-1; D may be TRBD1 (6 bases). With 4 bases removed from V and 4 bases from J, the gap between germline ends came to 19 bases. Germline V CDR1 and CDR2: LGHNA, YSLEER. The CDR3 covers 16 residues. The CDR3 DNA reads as TGCGCCAGCAGCCCAACATATGGGACATTGGCCACTGAAGCTTTCTTT. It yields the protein CASSPTYGTLATEAFF.

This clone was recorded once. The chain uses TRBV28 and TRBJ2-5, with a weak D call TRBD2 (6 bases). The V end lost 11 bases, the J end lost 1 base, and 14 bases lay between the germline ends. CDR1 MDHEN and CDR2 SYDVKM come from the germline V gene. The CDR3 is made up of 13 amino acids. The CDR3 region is CASGGAPQETQYF. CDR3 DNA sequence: TGTGCCTCGGGCGGGGCTCCCCAAGAGACCCAGTACTTC.

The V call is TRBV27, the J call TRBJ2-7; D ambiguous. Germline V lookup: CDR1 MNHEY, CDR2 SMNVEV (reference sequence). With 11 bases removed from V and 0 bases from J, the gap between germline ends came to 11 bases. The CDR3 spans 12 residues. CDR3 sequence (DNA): TGTGCCGTCACTCTGGGCTCCTACGAGCAGTACTTC. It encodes CAVTLGSYEQYF.

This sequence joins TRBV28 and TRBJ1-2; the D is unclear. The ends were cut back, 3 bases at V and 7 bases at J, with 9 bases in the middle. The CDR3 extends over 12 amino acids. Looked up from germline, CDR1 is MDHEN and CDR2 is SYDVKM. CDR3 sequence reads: CASSFMGSGYTF. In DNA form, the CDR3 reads TGTGCCAGCAGTTTTATGGGTTCTGGCTACACCTTC.

CDR3 region: CASSPPQGAYEQYF. Written as DNA, the CDR3 is TGTGCCAGCAGCCCCCCCCAGGGGGCCTACGAGCAGTACTTC. J is TRBJ2-7 and V is TRBV7-9; 7 bases agree with TRBD1. J lost 2 bases, V lost 5 bases, and 6 bases had no gene match. CDR3 size: 14 residues. Germline assignment: CDR1 SEHNR and CDR2 FQNEAQ (reference sequence).

CDR3 nucleotides: TGTGCCACCAGAAGTGGTGGGAATCAGCCCCAGCATTTT. Its translation: CATRSGGNQPQHF. This chain joins TRBV24-1 and TRBJ1-5; D remains ambiguous. This CDR3 contains 13 residues. The V gene's germline CDR1 is KGHDR and CDR2 SFDVKD. The germline V and J ends were trimmed by 7 bases and 4 bases, with 10 bases remaining between them.

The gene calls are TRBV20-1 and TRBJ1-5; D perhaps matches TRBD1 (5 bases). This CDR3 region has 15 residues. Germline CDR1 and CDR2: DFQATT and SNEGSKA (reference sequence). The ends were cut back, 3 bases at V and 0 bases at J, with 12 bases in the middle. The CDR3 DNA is TGCAGTGCTAGTGGGACGGGATATAGCAATCAGCCCCAGCATTTT. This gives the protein CSASGTGYSNQPQHF.

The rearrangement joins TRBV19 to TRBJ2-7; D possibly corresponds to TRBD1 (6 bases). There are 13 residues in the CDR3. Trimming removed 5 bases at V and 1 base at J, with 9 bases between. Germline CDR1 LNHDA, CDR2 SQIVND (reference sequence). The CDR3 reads CASSSGQSYEQYF. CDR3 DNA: TGTGCCAGTAGTTCAGGACAGTCCTACGAGCAGTACTTC.

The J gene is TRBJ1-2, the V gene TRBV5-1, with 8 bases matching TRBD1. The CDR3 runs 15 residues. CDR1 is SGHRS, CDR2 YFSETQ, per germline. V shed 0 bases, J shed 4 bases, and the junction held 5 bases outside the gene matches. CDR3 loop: CASSLGQGTGYGYTF. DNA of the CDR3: TGCGCCAGCAGCTTGGGACAGGGGACGGGCTATGGCTACACCTTC. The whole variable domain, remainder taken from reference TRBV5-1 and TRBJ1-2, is KAGVTQTPRYLIKTRGQQVTLSCSPISGHRSVSWYQQTPGQGLQFLFEYFSETQRNKGNFPGRFSGRQFSNSRSEMNVSTLELGDSALYLCASSLGQGTGYGYTFGSGTRLTVV.

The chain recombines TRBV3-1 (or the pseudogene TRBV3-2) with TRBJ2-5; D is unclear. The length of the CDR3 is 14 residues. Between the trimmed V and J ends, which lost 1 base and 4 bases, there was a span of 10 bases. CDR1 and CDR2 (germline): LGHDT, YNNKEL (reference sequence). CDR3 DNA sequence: TGTGCCAGCAGCCAAGTTGCCCCACTAGAGACCCAGTACTTC. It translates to CASSQVAPLETQYF.

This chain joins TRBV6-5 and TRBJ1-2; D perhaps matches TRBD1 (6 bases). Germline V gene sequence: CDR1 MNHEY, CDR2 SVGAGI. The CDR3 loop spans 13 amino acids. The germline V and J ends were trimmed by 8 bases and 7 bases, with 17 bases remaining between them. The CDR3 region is CASVDPNRVGYTF. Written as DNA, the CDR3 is TGTGCCAGCGTCGATCCGAACAGGGTTGGCTACACCTTC.